This passage covers 32 T cell receptor beta chains from one sample sequenced in a study of neurological immune-mediated disorders. One entry per CDR3 protein, called by TCRdb with MiXCR from the 5' RACE reads. This sample has about 70,000 distinct CDR3 sequences; 4.8% occur once, and the top ten carry 2.2%. The sequenced sample was PBMCs. The source is a woman aged 65 to 85 with multiple sclerosis.

The V call is TRBV20-1, the J call TRBJ2-2; 8 bases map to TRBD1. Germline CDR1 DFQATT, CDR2 SNEGSKA (reference sequence). Germline trimming cut 2 bases from V and 6 bases from J; bases unmatched to any gene: 8. The CDR3 covers 15 residues. CDR3 DNA sequence: TGCAGTGCTAGACCGGACAGGGAACCGGCCGGGGAGCTGTTTTTT. It specifies CSARPDREPAGELFF.

Many counts were recorded for this clonotype. CDR3 region: CASSLEAGRKNTQYF. Written as DNA, the CDR3 is TGCGCCAGCAGCTTGGAAGCGGGGCGTAAAAATACGCAGTATTTT. The chain joins TRBV5-1 to TRBJ2-3, with TRBD2 identical over 7 bases. Per the germline V gene, CDR1 is SGHRS and CDR2 is YFSETQ. Trimming at V came to 0 bases and at J to 7 bases, leaving 8 bases not matched to a gene. The CDR3 runs 15 residues.

This clonotype was seen many times. J is TRBJ2-3 and V is TRBV20-1; 11 nucleotides align to TRBD2. Unmatched junction bases numbered 10, after V lost 4 bases and J lost 4 bases. Germline V gives CDR1 DFQATT, CDR2 SNEGSKA (reference sequence). This CDR3 is built from 16 residues. The CDR3 nucleotides read TGCAGTGCTACTCAAACTAGCGGGAGAATCCCAGATACGCAGTATTTT. It codes for CSATQTSGRIPDTQYF.

Regarding this clonotype: A much larger clone sits a single nucleotide away, making a read error possible. The CDR3 DNA is TGTGCCAGCAGCAACGTACATACTGAGCAGTTCTTC. It translates to CASSNVHTEQFF. The V and J genes are TRBV6-6 and TRBJ2-1; D remains ambiguous. V lost 6 bases and J lost 9, with 12 bases in between. Germline CDR1 MNHNY, CDR2 SVGAGI (reference sequence). The CDR3 consists of 12 residues.

This clonotype was picked up many times. The V gene is TRBV3-1, the J gene TRBJ1-3, with a weak D call TRBD1 (5 bases). The CDR3 covers 15 residues. CDR1 is LGHDT and CDR2 is YNNKEL in the germline V gene (reference sequence). Trimming stripped 4 bases from V and 0 bases from J, with 10 bases between. CDR3 loop: CASSRQSSSGNTIYF. Written as DNA, the CDR3 is TGTGCCAGCAGCCGACAGTCGAGCTCTGGAAACACCATATATTTT.

As to this clonotype: Compared with germline, one end of the junction differs, possibly owing to a read error. The chain uses TRBV7-2 and TRBJ2-1, with 8 nucleotides matching TRBD2. There are 15 residues in the CDR3. Per germline, CDR1 SGHTA and CDR2 FQGNSA. The CDR3 spells CVSSPGGGGYNEQFF. Written as DNA, the CDR3 is TGTGTCAGCAGCCCGGGGGGGGGAGGCTACAATGAGCAGTTCTTC.

This clonotype occurred many times. V is TRBV20-1 and J is TRBJ2-1, with 14 bases that match TRBD2. Losses at the gene ends were 4 bases for V and 1 base for J; bases not matched to a gene: 6. The CDR3 extends over 17 amino acids. Germline lookup yields CDR1 DFQATT and CDR2 SNEGSKA (reference sequence). The CDR3 is CSAIGTSGSISYNEQFF. CDR3 nucleotide sequence: TGCAGTGCTATCGGGACTAGCGGGAGTATTTCCTACAATGAGCAGTTCTTC.

This clonotype appeared many times. The chain links TRBV20-1 to TRBJ2-7, with a possible D match to TRBD2 (5 bases). Germline V gene sequence: CDR1 DFQATT, CDR2 SNEGSKA (reference sequence). V dropped 7 bases and J dropped 1 base, with 14 bases sitting between them. CDR3 length: 13 residues. In DNA form, the CDR3 reads TGCAGTGTAAGGACGGGAAATTCCTACGAGCAGTACTTC. Translation: CSVRTGNSYEQYF.

A few counts support this clonotype. The chain joins TRBV12-3 or TRBV12-4 to TRBJ2-1; TRBD2 agrees at 8 bases. J lost 4 bases, V lost 3 bases, and 5 bases had no gene match. The CDR3 spans 15 residues. DNA for the CDR3: TGTGCCAGCAGTTTGACTAGCGTAGAGTACAATGAGCAGTTCTTC. Its protein product is CASSLTSVEYNEQFF.

This clonotype was observed many times. This rearrangement joins TRBV7-8 to TRBJ2-2; D is unresolved. Germline V CDR1 and CDR2: SGHVS, FQNEAQ. This CDR3 spans 15 amino acids. The V end lost 1 base, the J end lost 1 base, and 7 bases lay between the germline ends. CDR3 sequence (DNA): TGTGCCAGCAGCTTAGTACTGCGGAACACCGGGGAGCTGTTTTTT. This codes for CASSLVLRNTGELFF. Looking up the rest from reference TRBV7-8 and TRBJ2-2 gives the full variable domain: GAGVSQSPRYKVAKRGQDVALRCDPISGHVSLFWYQQALGQGPEFLTYFQNEAQLDKSGLPSDRFFAERPEGSVSTLKIQRTQQEDSAVYLCASSLVLRNTGELFFGEGSRLTVL.

This clonotype was recorded at least ten times. The rearrangement uses TRBV12-3 or TRBV12-4 and TRBJ2-7; 8 bases are shared with TRBD1. The CDR3 extends over 14 amino acids. V lost 3 bases, J lost 7 bases, and 8 bases stayed unmatched. CDR3: CASSFQGATGEQYF. Here the CDR3 DNA reads TGTGCCAGCAGTTTCCAGGGGGCAACGGGGGAGCAGTACTTC.

This clonotype was recorded many times. The chain is built from TRBV27 and TRBJ2-5; the D gene could be TRBD1 or TRBD2 (5 bases each). Germline assignment: CDR1 MNHEY and CDR2 SMNVEV (reference sequence). The CDR3 is 13 residues long. Trimming cost V 5 bases and J 5 bases, with 12 bases left between them. The CDR3: CASSRTRGETQYF. The CDR3 DNA is TGTGCCAGCAGTCGGACACGAGGGGAGACCCAGTACTTC.

The rearrangement joins TRBV6-5 to TRBJ1-1; TRBD1 matches 8 bases. The V and J ends lost 6 bases and 7 bases, in that order; junction bases with no gene match: 13. In germline, CDR1 is MNHEY, CDR2 SVGAGI. CDR3 length: 15 residues. The CDR3 DNA follows: TGTGCCAGCAGCCGCCCCCGGACAGGGACTGGTGAAGCTTTCTTT. As protein: CASSRPRTGTGEAFF.

The chain couples TRBV6-2 or TRBV6-3 to TRBJ1-1; D is uncertain. CDR1 is MNHEY, CDR2 SVGEGT, per germline. Trimming cost V 4 bases and J 12 bases, with 18 bases left between them. The CDR3 has 13 residues. This CDR3 reads CASSLEYLRRSFF. As DNA, the CDR3 is TGTGCCAGCAGTTTGGAGTATTTGCGCCGATCTTTCTTT.

This clonotype came up many times. The genes are TRBV6-5 and TRBJ2-7; no clear D gene. CDR1 and CDR2 (germline): MNHEY, SVGAGI. V was trimmed by 3 bases and J by 5 bases, leaving 11 bases between them. The length of the CDR3 is 13 residues. The CDR3 region has the DNA TGTGCCAGCAGTTATTTCTTACAAGACGAGCAGTACTTC. Protein product: CASSYFLQDEQYF.

The chain combines TRBV5-1 with TRBJ2-1; no clear D gene. The CDR3 spans 14 residues. The germline V and J ends were trimmed by 4 bases and 0 bases, with 8 bases remaining between them. The germline V gene encodes CDR1 SGHRS and CDR2 YFSETQ. The CDR3 here is CASSGGFSYNEQFF. Written as DNA, the CDR3 is TGCGCCAGCAGCGGCGGATTCTCCTACAATGAGCAGTTCTTC. The full variable domain, completed using reference TRBV5-1 and TRBJ2-1, is KAGVTQTPRYLIKTRGQQVTLSCSPISGHRSVSWYQQTPGQGLQFLFEYFSETQRNKGNFPGRFSGRQFSNSRSEMNVSTLELGDSALYLCASSGGFSYNEQFFGPGTRLTVL.

The chain combines TRBV20-1 with TRBJ2-3; TRBD2 agrees at 7 bases. V was clipped by 0 bases and J by 10 bases; unmatched bases: 7. The CDR3 is made up of 13 amino acids. Germline loops: CDR1 DFQATT, CDR2 SNEGSKA (reference sequence). CDR3 bases: TGCAGTGCTAGAGACTTAAGCGGGATGGCGCAGTATTTT. Translated, it gives CSARDLSGMAQYF.

This clonotype was counted only a few times. The gene calls are TRBV7-2 and TRBJ2-1, with 13 bases fitting TRBD2. The CDR3 spans 16 residues. The ends lost 5 bases at V and 8 bases at J; junction bases unmatched: 9. Germline assignment: CDR1 SGHTA and CDR2 FQGNSA. This CDR3 reads CASSRRTSGRVDEQFF. The CDR3 DNA follows: TGTGCCAGCAGCAGGAGGACTAGCGGGAGAGTCGATGAGCAGTTCTTC.

This clonotype occurred many times. This chain joins TRBV12-3 or TRBV12-4 and TRBJ1-3; D uncertain. This CDR3 contains 14 residues. Trimming removed 7 bases at V and 1 base at J, with 11 bases between. The CDR3 is CASTLGASGNTIYF. The CDR3 nucleotides are TGTGCCAGCACCCTCGGTGCGTCTGGAAACACCATATATTTT.

This clonotype was counted ten times or more. This chain joins TRBV5-5 and TRBJ2-1; D is uncertain. CDR1 SGHKS and CDR2 YYEKEE come from the germline V gene (reference sequence). This CDR3 comprises 11 residues. V was shortened by 0 bases and J by 7 bases, with 2 bases between the two germline ends. In nucleotides, the CDR3 is TGTGCCAGCAGCTTGGCTAATGAGCAGTTCTTC. It codes for CASSLANEQFF.

In its sample, this clonotype ranks as medium-sized. The CDR3 loop reads CASSPLPGRNTGELFF. CDR3 in DNA: TGTGCCAGCAGCCCGCTACCGGGACGGAACACCGGGGAGCTGTTTTTT. J is TRBJ2-2 and V is TRBV5-5; D is possibly TRBD1 or TRBD2 (5 bases each). Trimming pared 4 bases from V and 1 base from J, leaving 14 bases between. CDR3 length: 16 amino acids. Germline CDR1 is SGHKS and CDR2 is YYEKEE (reference sequence). Full variable domain (missing parts from reference TRBV5-5 and TRBJ2-2): DAGVTQSPTHLIKTRGQQVTLRCSPISGHKSVSWYQQVLGQGPQFIFQYYEKEERGRGNFPDRFSARQFPNYSSELNVNALLLGDSALYLCASSPLPGRNTGELFFGEGSRLTVL.

The rearrangement uses TRBV5-1 and TRBJ1-1; 9 bases agree with TRBD1. The CDR3 length is 13 residues. J lost 9 bases, V lost 4 bases, and 7 bases had no gene match. The germline V gene encodes CDR1 SGHRS and CDR2 YFSETQ. The CDR3 is CASSPGTGRQAFF. CDR3 in DNA: TGCGCCAGCAGCCCCGGGACAGGGCGGCAAGCTTTCTTT. Looking up the rest from reference TRBV5-1 and TRBJ1-1 gives the full variable domain: KAGVTQTPRYLIKTRGQQVTLSCSPISGHRSVSWYQQTPGQGLQFLFEYFSETQRNKGNFPGRFSGRQFSNSRSEMNVSTLELGDSALYLCASSPGTGRQAFFGQGTRLTVV.

This clonotype was detected ten times or more. CDR3 in DNA: TGTGCCAGCAGCTTACAGCGGGGATACTACAATGAGCAGTTCTTC. The encoded protein is CASSLQRGYYNEQFF. The rearrangement uses TRBV7-6 and TRBJ2-1, with TRBD2 identical over 7 bases. Trimming at V came to 2 bases and at J to 3 bases, leaving 4 bases not matched to a gene. The CDR3 runs 15 residues. The germline gives CDR1 SGHVS, CDR2 FNYEAQ. Drawing the rest from reference TRBV7-6 and TRBJ2-1, the complete variable domain is GAGVSQSPRYKVTKRGQDVALRCDPISGHVSLYWYRQALGQGPEFLTYFNYEAQQDKSGLPNDRFSAERPEGSISTLTIQRTEQRDSAMYRCASSLQRGYYNEQFFGPGTRLTVL.

This clonotype was seen a few times. The V call is TRBV20-1, the J call TRBJ1-1; TRBD1 is a possible D gene (5 bases). The CDR3 sequence is 16 residues long. CDR1 and CDR2 from the germline V gene are DFQATT and SNEGSKA (reference sequence). V gave up 3 bases and J gave up 0 bases, with 17 bases separating them. The CDR3 region has the DNA TGCAGTGCTAGCCTCCCAAGGACAATGATGAACACTGAAGCTTTCTTT. Its protein is CSASLPRTMMNTEAFF.

This clonotype was recorded many times. This sequence joins TRBV6-2 or TRBV6-3 and TRBJ1-5; TRBD1 aligns across 10 bases. Per germline, CDR1 MNHEY and CDR2 SVGEGT. The V gene end was trimmed by 3 bases and the J gene end by 1 base; junction bases not matched to a gene: 3. CDR3 length equals 16 residues. CDR3 sequence reads: CASSYDRGPSNQPQHF. The CDR3 region has the DNA TGTGCCAGCAGTTATGACAGGGGGCCGAGCAATCAGCCCCAGCATTTT.

This clonotype was recorded at least ten times. This chain links TRBV5-1 with TRBJ2-5, with D possibly TRBD2 on 6 matching bases. Trimming left V 3 bases short and J 1 base short, with 10 bases between. Germline lookup yields CDR1 SGHRS and CDR2 YFSETQ. This CDR3 region has 14 residues. CDR3: CASSSGDRQETQYF. CDR3 nucleotides: TGCGCCAGCAGCTCGGGGGACCGCCAAGAGACCCAGTACTTC.

This clonotype came up a few times. The chain links TRBV5-1 to TRBJ1-2; the D gene is possibly TRBD1 (5 bases). This CDR3 contains 16 residues. The V and J ends lost 0 bases and 4 bases respectively, with 16 bases between them. Germline assignment: CDR1 SGHRS and CDR2 YFSETQ. CDR3 in DNA: TGCGCCAGCAGCTTGGGGGGGACGCTTGGTCCCTATGGCTACACCTTC. Amino acid sequence: CASSLGGTLGPYGYTF. The full variable domain, its missing parts supplied by reference TRBV5-1 and TRBJ1-2, is KAGVTQTPRYLIKTRGQQVTLSCSPISGHRSVSWYQQTPGQGLQFLFEYFSETQRNKGNFPGRFSGRQFSNSRSEMNVSTLELGDSALYLCASSLGGTLGPYGYTFGSGTRLTVV.

This clonotype was counted many times. The chain links TRBV4-3 to TRBJ2-1; TRBD2 is a possible D gene (6 bases). The germline V and J ends were trimmed by 8 bases and 9 bases, with 17 bases remaining between them. The germline gives CDR1 LGHNA, CDR2 YSLEER. The CDR3 loop spans 13 amino acids. The CDR3 bases are TGCGCCAGCGGGGAGGTACAAGGGCGTGAGCAGTTCTTC. Amino acid sequence: CASGEVQGREQFF.

This clonotype was recorded many times. This chain connects TRBV5-1 to TRBJ1-5, with unresolved D. The CDR3 sequence is 12 residues long. Germline V gene sequence: CDR1 SGHRS, CDR2 YFSETQ. V lost 4 bases, J lost 13 bases, and 15 bases lay in between. The CDR3 bases are TGCGCCAGCAGCCGGAAACGATTCTTACAGCATTTT. Its translation is CASSRKRFLQHF. Using reference TRBV5-1 and TRBJ1-5 for the parts outside the CDR3, the full variable domain is KAGVTQTPRYLIKTRGQQVTLSCSPISGHRSVSWYQQTPGQGLQFLFEYFSETQRNKGNFPGRFSGRQFSNSRSEMNVSTLELGDSALYLCASSRKRFLQHFGDGTRLSIL.

This clonotype was seen at least ten times. The V gene is TRBV7-9, the J gene TRBJ1-2, with D possibly being TRBD1 (6 bases). Germline CDR1 is SEHNR and CDR2 is FQNEAQ (reference sequence). Deletions cut 6 bases from V and 7 bases from J, with 12 bases between. This CDR3 comprises 12 residues. The CDR3 here is CASSYRDIGYTF. CDR3 sequence (DNA): TGTGCCAGCAGTTACAGGGACATTGGCTACACCTTC.

The chain joins TRBV5-1 to TRBJ2-5; tentatively, D is TRBD1 (6 bases). Germline V lookup: CDR1 SGHRS, CDR2 YFSETQ. V was cut by 3 bases and J by 2 bases, with 23 bases left in between. CDR3 size: 18 residues. This CDR3 reads CASSSTATGRLLQETQYF. The CDR3 DNA sequence: TGCGCCAGCAGCTCCACCGCTACAGGGAGACTACTACAAGAGACCCAGTACTTC.

The gene calls are TRBV7-6 and TRBJ2-5; 15 positions agree with TRBD2. The CDR3 sequence is 16 residues long. Per germline, CDR1 SGHVS and CDR2 FNYEAQ. Trimming at V came to 5 bases and at J to 4 bases, leaving 5 bases not matched to a gene. The CDR3 DNA reads as TGTGCCAGCAGCCTGGGACTAGCGGGAGGCGGAGAGACCCAGTACTTC. Translation: CASSLGLAGGGETQYF.